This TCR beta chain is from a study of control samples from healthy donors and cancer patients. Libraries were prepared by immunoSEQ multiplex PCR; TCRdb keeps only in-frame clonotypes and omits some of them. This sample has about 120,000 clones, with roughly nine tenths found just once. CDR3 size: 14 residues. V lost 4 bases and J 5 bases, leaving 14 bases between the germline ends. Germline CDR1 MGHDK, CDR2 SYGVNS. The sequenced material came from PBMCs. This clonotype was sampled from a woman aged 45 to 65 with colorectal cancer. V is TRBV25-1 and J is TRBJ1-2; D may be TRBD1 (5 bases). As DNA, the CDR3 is TGTGCCAGCAGTGCTAAGGGACCGGGATATGGCTACACCTTC. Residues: CASSAKGPGYGYTF.